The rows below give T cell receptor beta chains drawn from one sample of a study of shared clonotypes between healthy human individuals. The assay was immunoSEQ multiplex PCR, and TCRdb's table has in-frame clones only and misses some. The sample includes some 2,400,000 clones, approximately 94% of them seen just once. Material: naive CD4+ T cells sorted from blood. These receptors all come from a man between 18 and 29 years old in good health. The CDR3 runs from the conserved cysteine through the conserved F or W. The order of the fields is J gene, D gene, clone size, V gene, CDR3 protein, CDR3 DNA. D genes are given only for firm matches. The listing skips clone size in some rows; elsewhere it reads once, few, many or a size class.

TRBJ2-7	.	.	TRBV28	CASSRPGSSYEQYF	TGTGCCAGCAGTCGCCCCGGCAGCTCCTACGAGCAGTACTTC
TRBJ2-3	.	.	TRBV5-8	CASSLLSGRYF	TGTGCCAGCAGCTTGCTATCGGGAAGGTATTTT
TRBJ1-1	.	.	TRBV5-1	CASSPLGTEAFF	TGCGCCAGCAGCCCACTCGGGACTGAAGCTTTCTTT
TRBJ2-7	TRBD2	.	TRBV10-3	CAISAYTGGYEQYF	TGTGCCATCAGTGCTTATACGGGAGGCTACGAGCAGTACTTC
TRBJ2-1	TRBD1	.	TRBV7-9	CASSLAQGAWNEQFF	TGTGCCAGCAGCTTAGCTCAGGGGGCGTGGAATGAGCAGTTCTTC
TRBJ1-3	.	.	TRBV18	CASSPLAGEGTGNTIYF	TGTGCCAGCTCACCATTGGCGGGAGAGGGTACTGGAAACACCATATATTTT
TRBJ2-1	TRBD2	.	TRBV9	CASSVGWSSGGIHEQFF	TGTGCCAGCAGCGTAGGGTGGTCTAGCGGGGGGATCCATGAGCAGTTCTTC
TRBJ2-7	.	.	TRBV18	CASSPTGTVSYEQYF	TGTGCCAGCTCACCGACCGGGACGGTCTCCTACGAGCAGTACTTC
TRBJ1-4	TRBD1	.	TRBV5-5	CASSPGQGATNEKLFF	TGTGCCAGCAGCCCCGGACAGGGCGCAACTAATGAAAAACTGTTTTTT
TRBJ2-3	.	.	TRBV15	CATSPGSDTQYF	TGTGCCACCAGCCCAGGGTCAGATACGCAGTATTTT
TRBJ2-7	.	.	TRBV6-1	CASRDSVPYEQYF	TGTGCCAGCAGGGACAGTGTTCCCTACGAGCAGTACTTC
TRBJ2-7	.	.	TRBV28	CASSFGGGGPYEQYF	TGTGCCAGCAGTTTTGGGGGCGGGGGTCCCTACGAGCAGTACTTC
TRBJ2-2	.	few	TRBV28	CASSLLALNTGELFF	TGTGCCAGCAGTTTATTGGCCCTGAACACCGGGGAGCTGTTTTTT
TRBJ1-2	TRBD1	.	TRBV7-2	CASSFRQGNGYTF	TGTGCCAGCAGCTTTAGACAGGGGAACGGCTACACCTTC
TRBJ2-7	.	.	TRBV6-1	CASSERAGKAIYEQYF	TGTGCCAGCAGTGAAAGGGCAGGTAAAGCAATCTACGAGCAGTACTTC
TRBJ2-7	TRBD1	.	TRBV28	CASSLRQGSYEQYF	TGTGCCAGCAGTCTTCGACAGGGCTCCTACGAGCAGTACTTC
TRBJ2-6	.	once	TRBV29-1	CSAGSGANVLTF	TGCAGCGCCGGATCCGGGGCCAACGTCCTGACTTTC
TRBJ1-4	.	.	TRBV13	CASSRRGGQGEKLFF	TGTGCCAGCAGCCGGCGAGGGGGTCAGGGTGAAAAACTGTTTTTT
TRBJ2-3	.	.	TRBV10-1	CASSDSQRHGTSTDTQYF	TGCGCCAGCAGTGATAGTCAGCGCCACGGAACTAGCACAGATACGCAGTATTTT
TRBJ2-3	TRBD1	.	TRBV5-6	CASSSTGGTDTQYF	TGTGCCAGCAGCTCCACAGGGGGAACAGATACGCAGTATTTT
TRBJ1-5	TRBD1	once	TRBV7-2	CASSRQGLSNQPQHF	TGTGCCAGCAGCCGACAGGGTTTGAGCAATCAGCCCCAGCATTTT
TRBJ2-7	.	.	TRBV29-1	CSVALGTYEQYF	TGCAGCGTTGCCCTCGGGACCTACGAGCAGTACTTC
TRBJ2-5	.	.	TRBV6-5	CASSYSTGGPGETQYF	TGTGCCAGCAGTTACTCGACAGGAGGGCCTGGAGAGACCCAGTACTTC
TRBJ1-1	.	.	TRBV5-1	CASSPTQQRNEAFF	TGCGCCAGCAGCCCCACTCAACAGAGAAATGAAGCTTTCTTT
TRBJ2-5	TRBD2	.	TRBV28	CASSPISSGQETQYF	TGTGCCAGCAGCCCAATCTCTAGCGGCCAAGAGACCCAGTACTTC
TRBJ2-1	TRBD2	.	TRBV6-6	CASGRTSGLDEQFF	TGTGCCAGCGGAAGGACTAGCGGGCTCGATGAGCAGTTCTTC
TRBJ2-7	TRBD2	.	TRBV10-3	CAISEFRTSGTYEQYF	TGTGCCATCAGTGAGTTCCGGACTAGCGGGACCTACGAGCAGTACTTC
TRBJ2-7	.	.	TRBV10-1	CASSKGQNYEQYF	TGCGCCAGCTCAAAGGGGCAAAACTACGAGCAGTACTTC
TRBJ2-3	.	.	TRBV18	CASSPPVADTQYF	TGTGCCAGCTCACCACCGGTCGCAGATACGCAGTATTTT
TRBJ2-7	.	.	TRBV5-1	CASSLLSTYEQYF	TGCGCCAGCAGCTTGTTATCGACCTACGAGCAGTACTTC
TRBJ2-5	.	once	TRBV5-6	CASSLARRRETQYF	TGTGCCAGCAGCTTGGCTAGGAGGAGGGAGACCCAGTACTTC
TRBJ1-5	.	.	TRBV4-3	CASSQDRGWPQHF	TGCGCCAGCAGCCAAGATAGGGGATGGCCCCAGCATTTT
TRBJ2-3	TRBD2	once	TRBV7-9	CASSLVGFGRVTDTQYF	TGTGCCAGCAGCTTAGTCGGCTTCGGGAGGGTAACAGATACGCAGTATTTT
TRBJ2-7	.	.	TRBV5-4	CASSFRGVTYEQYF	TGTGCCAGCAGCTTTAGGGGGGTGACCTACGAGCAGTACTTC